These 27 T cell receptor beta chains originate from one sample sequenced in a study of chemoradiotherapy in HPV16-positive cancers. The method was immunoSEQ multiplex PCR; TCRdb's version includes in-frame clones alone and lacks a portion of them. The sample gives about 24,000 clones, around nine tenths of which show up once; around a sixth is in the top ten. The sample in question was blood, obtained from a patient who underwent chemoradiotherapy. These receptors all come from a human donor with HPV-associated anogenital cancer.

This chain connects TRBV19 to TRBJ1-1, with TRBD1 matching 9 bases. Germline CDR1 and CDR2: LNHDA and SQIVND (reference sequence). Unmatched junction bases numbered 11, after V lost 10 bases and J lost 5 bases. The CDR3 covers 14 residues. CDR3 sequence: CATLPRTGDTEAFF. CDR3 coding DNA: TGTGCCACCCTTCCCCGGACAGGGGATACTGAAGCTTTCTTT. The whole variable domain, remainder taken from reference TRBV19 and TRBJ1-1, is DGGITQSPKYLFRKEGQNVTLSCEQNLNHDAMYWYRQDPGQGLRLIYYSQIVNDFQKGDIAEGYSVSREKKESFPLTVTSAQKNPTAFYLCATLPRTGDTEAFFGQGTRLTVV.

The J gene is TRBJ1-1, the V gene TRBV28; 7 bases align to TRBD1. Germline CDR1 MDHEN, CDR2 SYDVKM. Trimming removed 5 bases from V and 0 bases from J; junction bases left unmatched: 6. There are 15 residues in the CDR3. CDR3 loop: CASSPLDRLNTEAFF. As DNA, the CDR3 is TGTGCCAGCAGTCCATTGGACAGGTTGAACACTGAAGCTTTCTTT.

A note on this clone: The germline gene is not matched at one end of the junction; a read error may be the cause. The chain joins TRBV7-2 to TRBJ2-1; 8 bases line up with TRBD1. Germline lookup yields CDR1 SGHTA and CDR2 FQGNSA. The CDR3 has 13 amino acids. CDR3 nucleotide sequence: TGTGCCAGCAGCGTCGGGACAGGCAATCAGCAGTTCTTC. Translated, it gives CASSVGTGNQQFF.

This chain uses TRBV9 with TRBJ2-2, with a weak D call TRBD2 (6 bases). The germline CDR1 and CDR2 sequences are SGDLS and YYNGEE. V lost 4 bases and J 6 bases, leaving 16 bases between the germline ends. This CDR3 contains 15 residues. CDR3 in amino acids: CASSPTEGSSGELFF. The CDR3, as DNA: TGTGCCAGCAGCCCGACGGAGGGGTCCTCCGGGGAGCTGTTTTTT.

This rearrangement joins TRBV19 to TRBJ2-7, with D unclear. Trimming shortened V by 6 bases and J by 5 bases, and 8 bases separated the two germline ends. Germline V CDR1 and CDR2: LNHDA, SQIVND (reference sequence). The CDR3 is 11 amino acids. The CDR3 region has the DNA TGTGCCAGTAGGTCGGGTCACGAGCAGTACTTC. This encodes CASRSGHEQYF.

CDR3 protein: CASSPPLNDRDGYTF. Written as DNA, the CDR3 is TGTGCCAGCAGCCCTCCACTAAATGACAGAGATGGCTACACCTTC. The rearrangement uses TRBV7-9 and TRBJ1-2; possible D gene TRBD1, 5 bases. The CDR3 spans 15 residues. CDR1 is SEHNR and CDR2 is FQNEAQ in the germline V gene (reference sequence). The V gene lost 5 bases and the J gene lost 6 bases, with 19 bases spanning the gap.

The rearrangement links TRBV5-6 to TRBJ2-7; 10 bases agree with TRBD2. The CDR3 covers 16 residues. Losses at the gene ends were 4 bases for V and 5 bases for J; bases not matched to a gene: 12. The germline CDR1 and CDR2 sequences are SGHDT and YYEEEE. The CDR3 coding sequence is TGTGCCAGCAGCCGGCTCACTAGCGGGATGGTTCACGAGCAGTACTTC. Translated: CASSRLTSGMVHEQYF. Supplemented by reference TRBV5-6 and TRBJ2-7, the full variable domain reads DAGVTQSPTHLIKTRGQQVTLRCSPKSGHDTVSWYQQALGQGPQFIFQYYEEEERQRGNFPDRFSGHQFPNYSSELNVNALLLGDSALYLCASSRLTSGMVHEQYFGPGTRLTVT.

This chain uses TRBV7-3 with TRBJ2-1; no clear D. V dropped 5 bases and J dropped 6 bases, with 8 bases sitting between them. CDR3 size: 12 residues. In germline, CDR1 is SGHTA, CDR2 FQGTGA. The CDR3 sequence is CASSQPGNEQFF. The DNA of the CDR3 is TGTGCCAGCAGCCAACCTGGCAATGAGCAGTTCTTC.

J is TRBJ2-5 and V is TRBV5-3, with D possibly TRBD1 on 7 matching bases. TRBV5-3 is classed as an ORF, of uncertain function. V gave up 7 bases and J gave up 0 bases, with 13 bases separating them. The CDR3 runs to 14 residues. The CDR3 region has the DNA TGTGCCAGAGGAGGGACAGCGTACCAAGAGACCCAGTACTTC. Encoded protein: CARGGTAYQETQYF.

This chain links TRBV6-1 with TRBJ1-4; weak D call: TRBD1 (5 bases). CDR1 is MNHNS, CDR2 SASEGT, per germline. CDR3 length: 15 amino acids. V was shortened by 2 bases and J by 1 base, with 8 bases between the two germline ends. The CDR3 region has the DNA TGTGCCAGCAGTGAATTGAGGGGAACTAATGAAAAACTGTTTTTT. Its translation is CASSELRGTNEKLFF.

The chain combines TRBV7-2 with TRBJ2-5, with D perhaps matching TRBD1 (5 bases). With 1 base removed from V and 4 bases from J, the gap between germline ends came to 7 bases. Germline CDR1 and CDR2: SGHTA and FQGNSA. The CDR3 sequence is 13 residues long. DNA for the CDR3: TGTGCCAGCAGCTTAGAGGGGCTAGAGACCCAGTACTTC. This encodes CASSLEGLETQYF.

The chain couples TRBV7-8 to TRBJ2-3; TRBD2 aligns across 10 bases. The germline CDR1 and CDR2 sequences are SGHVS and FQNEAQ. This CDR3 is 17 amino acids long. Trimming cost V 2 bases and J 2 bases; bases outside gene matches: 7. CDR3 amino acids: CASSLSLAGDTTDTQYF. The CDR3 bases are TGTGCCAGCAGCTTATCCCTAGCGGGAGATACCACAGATACGCAGTATTTT. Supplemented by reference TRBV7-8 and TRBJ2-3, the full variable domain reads GAGVSQSPRYKVAKRGQDVALRCDPISGHVSLFWYQQALGQGPEFLTYFQNEAQLDKSGLPSDRFFAERPEGSVSTLKIQRTQQEDSAVYLCASSLSLAGDTTDTQYFGPGTRLTVL.

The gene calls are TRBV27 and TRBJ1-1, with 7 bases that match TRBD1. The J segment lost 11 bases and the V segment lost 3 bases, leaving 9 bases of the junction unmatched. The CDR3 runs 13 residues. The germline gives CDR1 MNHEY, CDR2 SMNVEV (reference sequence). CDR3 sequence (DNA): TGTGCCAGCAGTTTGATACAGGGGAACGACGCTTTCTTT. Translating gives CASSLIQGNDAFF.

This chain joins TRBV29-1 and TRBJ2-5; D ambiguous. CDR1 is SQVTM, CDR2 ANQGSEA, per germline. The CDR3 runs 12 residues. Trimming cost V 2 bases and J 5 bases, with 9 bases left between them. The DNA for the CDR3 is TGCAGCGTTGAACACCTCTCGGAGACCCAGTACTTC. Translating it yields CSVEHLSETQYF.

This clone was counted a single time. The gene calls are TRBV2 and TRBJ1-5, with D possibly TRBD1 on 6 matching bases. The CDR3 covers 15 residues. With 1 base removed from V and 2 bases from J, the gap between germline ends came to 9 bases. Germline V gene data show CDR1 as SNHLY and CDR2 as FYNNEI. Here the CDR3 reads CASSEGDTGNQPQHF. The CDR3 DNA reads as TGTGCCAGCAGTGAAGGGGACACCGGCAATCAGCCCCAGCATTTT.

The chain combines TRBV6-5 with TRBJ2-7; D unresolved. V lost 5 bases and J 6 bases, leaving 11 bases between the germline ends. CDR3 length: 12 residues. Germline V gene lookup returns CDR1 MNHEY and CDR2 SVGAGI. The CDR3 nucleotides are TGTGCCAGCAGTAATTCATGGAGCGAGCAGTACTTC. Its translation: CASSNSWSEQYF.

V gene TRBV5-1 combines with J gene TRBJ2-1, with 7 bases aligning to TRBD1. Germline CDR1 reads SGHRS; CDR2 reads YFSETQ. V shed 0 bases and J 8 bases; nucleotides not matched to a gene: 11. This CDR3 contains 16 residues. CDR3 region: CASSLGPGQLGDEQFF. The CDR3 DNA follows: TGCGCCAGCAGCTTGGGACCGGGACAGCTAGGGGATGAGCAGTTCTTC.

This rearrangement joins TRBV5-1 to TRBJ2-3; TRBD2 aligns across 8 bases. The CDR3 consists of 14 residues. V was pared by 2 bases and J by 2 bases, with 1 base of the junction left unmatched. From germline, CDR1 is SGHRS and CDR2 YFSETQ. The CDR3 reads CASSFSGDTDTQYF. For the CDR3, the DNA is TGCGCCAGCAGCTTTAGCGGGGACACAGATACGCAGTATTTT.

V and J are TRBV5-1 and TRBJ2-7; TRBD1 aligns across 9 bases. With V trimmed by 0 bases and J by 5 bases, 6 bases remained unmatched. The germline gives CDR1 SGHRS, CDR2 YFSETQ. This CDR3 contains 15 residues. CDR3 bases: TGCGCCAGCAGCTTGGGACAGGGGGACGTCCACGAGCAGTACTTC. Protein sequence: CASSLGQGDVHEQYF.

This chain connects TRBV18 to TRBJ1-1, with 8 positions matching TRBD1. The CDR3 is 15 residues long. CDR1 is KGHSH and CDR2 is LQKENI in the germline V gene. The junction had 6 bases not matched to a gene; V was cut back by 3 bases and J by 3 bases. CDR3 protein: CASSPDRVWDTEAFF. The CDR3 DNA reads TGTGCCAGCTCACCGGACAGGGTATGGGACACTGAAGCTTTCTTT.

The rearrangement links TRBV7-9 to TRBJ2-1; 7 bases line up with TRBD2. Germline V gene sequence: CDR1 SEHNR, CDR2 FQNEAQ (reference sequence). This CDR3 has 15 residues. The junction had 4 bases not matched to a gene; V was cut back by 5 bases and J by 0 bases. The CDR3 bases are TGTGCCAGCAGCGGAGGCGGGAGCTCCTACAATGAGCAGTTCTTC. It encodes CASSGGGSSYNEQFF.

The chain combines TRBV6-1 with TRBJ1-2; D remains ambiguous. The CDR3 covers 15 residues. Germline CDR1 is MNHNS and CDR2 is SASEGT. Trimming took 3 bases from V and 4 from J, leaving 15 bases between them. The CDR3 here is CASSDRFRLRYGYTF. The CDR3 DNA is TGTGCCAGCAGTGACCGTTTTCGACTCCGCTATGGCTACACCTTC.

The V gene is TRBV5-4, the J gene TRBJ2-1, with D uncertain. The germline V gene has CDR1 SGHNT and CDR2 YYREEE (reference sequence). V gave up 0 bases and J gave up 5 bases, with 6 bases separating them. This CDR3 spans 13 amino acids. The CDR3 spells CASSLDRDNEQFF. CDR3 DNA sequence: TGTGCCAGCAGCTTGGACCGAGACAATGAGCAGTTCTTC. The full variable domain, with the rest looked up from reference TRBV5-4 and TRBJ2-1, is ETGVTQSPTHLIKTRGQQVTLRCSSQSGHNTVSWYQQALGQGPQFIFQYYREEENGRGNFPPRFSGLQFPNYSSELNVNALELDDSALYLCASSLDRDNEQFFGPGTRLTVL.

The CDR3 reads CASSSPGGPQHF. CDR3 in DNA: TGTGCCAGCAGCTCCCCGGGGGGGCCCCAGCATTTT. The rearrangement links TRBV7-2 to TRBJ1-5; D might be TRBD1 (5 bases). Germline V gives CDR1 SGHTA, CDR2 FQGNSA. The CDR3 runs to 12 residues. V lost 4 bases and J lost 9, with 10 bases in between.

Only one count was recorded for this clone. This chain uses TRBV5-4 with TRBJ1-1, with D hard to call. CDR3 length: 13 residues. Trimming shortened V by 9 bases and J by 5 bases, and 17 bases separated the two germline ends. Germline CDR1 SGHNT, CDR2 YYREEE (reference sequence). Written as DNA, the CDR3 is TGTGCCATCCACCCCGGTGAATGGACTGAAGCTTTCTTT. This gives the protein CAIHPGEWTEAFF.

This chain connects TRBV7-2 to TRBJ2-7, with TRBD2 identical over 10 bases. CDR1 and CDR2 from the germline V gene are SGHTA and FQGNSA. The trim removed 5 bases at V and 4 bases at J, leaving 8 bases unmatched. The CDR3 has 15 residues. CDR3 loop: CASSLSSGSGYEQYF. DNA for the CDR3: TGTGCCAGCAGCCTGTCTAGCGGGAGTGGATACGAGCAGTACTTC.

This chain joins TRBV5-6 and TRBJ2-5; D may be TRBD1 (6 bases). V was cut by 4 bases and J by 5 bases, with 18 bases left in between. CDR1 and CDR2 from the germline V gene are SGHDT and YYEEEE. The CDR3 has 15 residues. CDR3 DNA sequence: TGTGCCAGCAGCGCTGCTACAGGGATCGGGGAGACCCAGTACTTC. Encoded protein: CASSAATGIGETQYF.